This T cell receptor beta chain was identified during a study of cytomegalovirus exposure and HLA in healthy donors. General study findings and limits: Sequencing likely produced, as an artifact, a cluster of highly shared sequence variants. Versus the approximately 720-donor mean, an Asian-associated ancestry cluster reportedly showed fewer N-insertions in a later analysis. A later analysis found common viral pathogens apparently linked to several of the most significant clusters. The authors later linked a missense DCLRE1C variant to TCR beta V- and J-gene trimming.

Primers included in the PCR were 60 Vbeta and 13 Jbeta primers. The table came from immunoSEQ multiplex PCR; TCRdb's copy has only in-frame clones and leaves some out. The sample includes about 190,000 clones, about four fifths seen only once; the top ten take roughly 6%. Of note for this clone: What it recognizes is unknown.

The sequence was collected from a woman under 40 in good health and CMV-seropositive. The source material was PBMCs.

The CDR3 coding sequence is TGCGCCAGCAGTGACAGGAGCAATCAGCCCCAGCATTTT. Residues: CASSDRSNQPQHF. The chain combines TRBV10-2 with TRBJ1-5; no definite D call. Per germline, CDR1 WSHSY and CDR2 SAAADI. The CDR3 consists of 13 residues. The V end was cut by 3 bases, the J end by 1 base, with 4 bases between.